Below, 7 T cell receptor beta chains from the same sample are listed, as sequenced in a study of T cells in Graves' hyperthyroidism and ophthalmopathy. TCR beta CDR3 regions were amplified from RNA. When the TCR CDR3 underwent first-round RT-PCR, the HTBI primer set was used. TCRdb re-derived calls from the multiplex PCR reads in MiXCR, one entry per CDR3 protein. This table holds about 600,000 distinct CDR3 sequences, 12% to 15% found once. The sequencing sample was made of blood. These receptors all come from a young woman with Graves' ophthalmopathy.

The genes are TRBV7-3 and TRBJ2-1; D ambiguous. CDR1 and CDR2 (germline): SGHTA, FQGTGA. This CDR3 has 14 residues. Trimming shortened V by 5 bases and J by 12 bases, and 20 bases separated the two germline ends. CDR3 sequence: CASSRSLLGGGQFF. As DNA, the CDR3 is TGTGCCAGCAGCCGGTCTCTTCTTGGTGGTGGGCAGTTCTTC.

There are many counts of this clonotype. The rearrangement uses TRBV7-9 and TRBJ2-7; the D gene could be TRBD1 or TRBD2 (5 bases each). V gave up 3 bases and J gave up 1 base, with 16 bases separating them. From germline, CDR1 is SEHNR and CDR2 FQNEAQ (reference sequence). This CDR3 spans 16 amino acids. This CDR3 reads CASSFGRGLLSYEQYF. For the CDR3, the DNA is TGTGCCAGCAGCTTCGGCCGGGGCCTTCTATCCTACGAGCAGTACTTC. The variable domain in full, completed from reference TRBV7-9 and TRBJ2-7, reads DTGVSQNPRHKITKRGQNVTFRCDPISEHNRLYWYRQTLGQGPEFLTYFQNEAQLEKSRLLSDRFSAERPKGSFSTLEIQRTEQGDSAMYLCASSFGRGLLSYEQYFGPGTRLTVT.

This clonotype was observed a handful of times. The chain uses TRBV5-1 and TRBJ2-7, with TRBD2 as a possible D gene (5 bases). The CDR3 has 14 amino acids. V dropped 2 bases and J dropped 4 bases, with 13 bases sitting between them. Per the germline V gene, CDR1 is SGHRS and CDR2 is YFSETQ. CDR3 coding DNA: TGCGCCAGCAGCTTTATGACGAGAGGGTACGAGCAGTACTTC. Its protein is CASSFMTRGYEQYF.

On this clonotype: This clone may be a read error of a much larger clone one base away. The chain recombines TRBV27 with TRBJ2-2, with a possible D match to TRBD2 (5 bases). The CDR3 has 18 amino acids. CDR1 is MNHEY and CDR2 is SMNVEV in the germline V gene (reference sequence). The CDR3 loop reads CASSFTSGFGRDTGEPFF. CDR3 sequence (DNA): TGTGCCAGCAGTTTTACTTCGGGGTTTGGGAGAGATACCGGGGAGCCGTTTTTT.

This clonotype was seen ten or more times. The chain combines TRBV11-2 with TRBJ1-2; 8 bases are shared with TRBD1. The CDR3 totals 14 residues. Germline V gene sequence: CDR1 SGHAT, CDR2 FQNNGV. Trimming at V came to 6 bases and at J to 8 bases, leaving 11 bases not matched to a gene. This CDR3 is CASRSLGQGGGYTF. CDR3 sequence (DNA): TGTGCCAGCAGATCCCTCGGACAGGGAGGAGGCTACACCTTC.

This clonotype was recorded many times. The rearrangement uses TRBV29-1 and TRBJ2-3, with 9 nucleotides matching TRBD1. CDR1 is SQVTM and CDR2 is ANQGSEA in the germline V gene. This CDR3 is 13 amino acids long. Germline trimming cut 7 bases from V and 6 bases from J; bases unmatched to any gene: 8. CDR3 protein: CSAPGQGHDTQYF. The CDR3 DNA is TGCAGCGCTCCGGGACAGGGACATGATACGCAGTATTTT.

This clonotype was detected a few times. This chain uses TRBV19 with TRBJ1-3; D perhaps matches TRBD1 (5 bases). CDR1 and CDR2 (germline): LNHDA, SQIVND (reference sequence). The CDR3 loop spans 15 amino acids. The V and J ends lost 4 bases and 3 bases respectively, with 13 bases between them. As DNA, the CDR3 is TGTGCCAGTAGTAACGAGGGACGTGTTGGAAACACCATATATTTT. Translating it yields CASSNEGRVGNTIYF.